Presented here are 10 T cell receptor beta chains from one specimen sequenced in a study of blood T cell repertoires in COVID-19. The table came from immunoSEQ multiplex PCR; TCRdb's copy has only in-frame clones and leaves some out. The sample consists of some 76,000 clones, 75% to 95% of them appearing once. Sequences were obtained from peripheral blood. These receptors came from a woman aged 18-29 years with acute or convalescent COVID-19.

The CDR3 is CASKRQAYSNQPQHF. DNA for the CDR3: TGTGCCAGCAAACGACAGGCCTATAGCAATCAGCCCCAGCATTTT. V gene TRBV6-5 combines with J gene TRBJ1-5, with D tentatively TRBD1 (6 bases). CDR1 and CDR2 from the germline V gene are MNHEY and SVGAGI. The germline V and J ends were trimmed by 7 bases and 0 bases, with 13 bases remaining between them. The CDR3 extends over 15 amino acids.

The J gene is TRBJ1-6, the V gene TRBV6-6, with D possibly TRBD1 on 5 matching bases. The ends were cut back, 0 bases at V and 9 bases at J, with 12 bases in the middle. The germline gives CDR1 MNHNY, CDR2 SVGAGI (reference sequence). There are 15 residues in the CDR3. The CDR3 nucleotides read TGTGCCAGCAGTTACTCTTCGCAGGGTAGTTCACCCCTCCACTTT. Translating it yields CASSYSSQGSSPLHF.

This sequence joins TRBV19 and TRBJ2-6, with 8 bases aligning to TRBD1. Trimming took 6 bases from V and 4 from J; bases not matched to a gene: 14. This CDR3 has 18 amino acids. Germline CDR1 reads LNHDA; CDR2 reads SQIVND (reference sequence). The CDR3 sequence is CASRSPGGPEAGANVLTF. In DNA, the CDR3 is TGTGCCAGTAGGTCCCCAGGGGGCCCAGAAGCGGGGGCCAACGTCCTGACTTTC.

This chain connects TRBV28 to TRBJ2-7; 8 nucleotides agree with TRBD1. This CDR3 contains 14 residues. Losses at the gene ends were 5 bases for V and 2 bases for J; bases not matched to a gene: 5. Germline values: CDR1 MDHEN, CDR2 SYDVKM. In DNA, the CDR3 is TGTGCCAGCAGTGGACAGGGATGGGCCTACGAGCAGTACTTC. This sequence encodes CASSGQGWAYEQYF. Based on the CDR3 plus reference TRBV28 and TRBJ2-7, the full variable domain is DVKVTQSSRYLVKRTGEKVFLECVQDMDHENMFWYRQDPGLGLRLIYFSYDVKMKEKGDIPEGYSVSREKKERFSLILESASTNQTSMYLCASSGQGWAYEQYFGPGTRLTVT.

In nucleotides, the CDR3 is TGTGCTAGTGGGAGTACAGGCACAGATACGCAGTATTTT. It is translated as CASGSTGTDTQYF. The genes are TRBV12-5 and TRBJ2-3; D unclear. Germline V gives CDR1 LGHNT, CDR2 FRNRAP. V gave up 6 bases and J gave up 1 base, with 8 bases separating them. CDR3 size: 13 residues.

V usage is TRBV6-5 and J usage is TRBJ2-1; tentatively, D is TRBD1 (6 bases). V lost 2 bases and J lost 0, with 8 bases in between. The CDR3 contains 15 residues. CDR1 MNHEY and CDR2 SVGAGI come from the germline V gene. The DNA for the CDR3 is TGTGCCAGCAGTTACGGACAGAGCTCCTACAATGAGCAGTTCTTC. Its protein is CASSYGQSSYNEQFF.

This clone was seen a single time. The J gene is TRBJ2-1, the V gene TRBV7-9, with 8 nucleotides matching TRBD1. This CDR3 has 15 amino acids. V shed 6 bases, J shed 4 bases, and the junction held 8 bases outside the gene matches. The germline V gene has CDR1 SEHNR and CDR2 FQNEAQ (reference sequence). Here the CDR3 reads CASRADRGKYNEQFF. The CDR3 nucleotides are TGTGCCAGCAGGGCCGACAGGGGAAAATACAATGAGCAGTTCTTC. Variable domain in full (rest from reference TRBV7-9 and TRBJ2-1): DTGVSQNPRHKITKRGQNVTFRCDPISEHNRLYWYRQTLGQGPEFLTYFQNEAQLEKSRLLSDRFSAERPKGSFSTLEIQRTEQGDSAMYLCASRADRGKYNEQFFGPGTRLTVL.

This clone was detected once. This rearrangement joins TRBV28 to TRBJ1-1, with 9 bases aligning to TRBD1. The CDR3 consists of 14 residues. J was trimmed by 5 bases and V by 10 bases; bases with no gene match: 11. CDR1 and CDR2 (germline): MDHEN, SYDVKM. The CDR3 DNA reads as TGTGCCATCTCGACGGACAGGGGAAGGACTGAAGCTTTCTTT. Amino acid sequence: CAISTDRGRTEAFF.

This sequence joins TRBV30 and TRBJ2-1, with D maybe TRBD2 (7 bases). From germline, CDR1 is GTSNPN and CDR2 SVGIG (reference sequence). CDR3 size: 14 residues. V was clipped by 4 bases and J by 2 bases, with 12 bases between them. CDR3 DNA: TGTGCCTGGATTCGGGGGGCGGCCTACAATGAGCAGTTCTTC. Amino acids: CAWIRGAAYNEQFF. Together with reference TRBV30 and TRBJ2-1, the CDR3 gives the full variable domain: SQTIHQWPATLVQPVGSPLSLECTVEGTSNPNLYWYRQAAGRGLQLLFYSVGIGQISSEVPQNLSASRPQDRQFILSSKKLLLSDSGFYLCAWIRGAAYNEQFFGPGTRLTVL.

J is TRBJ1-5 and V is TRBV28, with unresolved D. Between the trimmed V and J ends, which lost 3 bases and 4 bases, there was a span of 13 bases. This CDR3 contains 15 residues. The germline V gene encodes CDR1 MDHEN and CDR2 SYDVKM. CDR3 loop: CASSLPGAANQPQHF. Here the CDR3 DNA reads TGTGCCAGCAGTTTGCCCGGTGCGGCAAATCAGCCCCAGCATTTT.